Listed here are 17 T cell receptor beta chains from one sample, sequenced in a study of blood T cells in healthy people across ages. A second roughly 6 to 12 cycle PCR used barcoded and J-beta primers. TCRdb reprocessed the 5' RACE reads via MiXCR and lists one record per CDR3 protein. The repertoire has 920,000 or so distinct CDR3 sequences, over 35% of them found once; the top ten carry about 19%. The sequenced sample was blood. The origin of the receptors is a woman aged 60 to 75 in good health.

This clonotype was found a few times. This chain joins TRBV6-6 and TRBJ2-1; 8 bases align to TRBD1. V gave up 0 bases and J gave up 5 bases; unmatched junction bases: 3. The CDR3 extends over 15 amino acids. The germline gives CDR1 MNHNY, CDR2 SVGAGI (reference sequence). CDR3 protein: CASSYSSQGDNEQFF. As DNA, the CDR3 is TGTGCCAGCAGTTACTCGTCACAGGGGGACAATGAGCAGTTCTTC.

This clonotype came up once. At one boundary the junction diverges from the germline segment, which might be a read error. V gene TRBV5-1 combines with J gene TRBJ2-5; D is ambiguous. This CDR3 has 12 residues. The germline CDR1 and CDR2 sequences are SGHRS and YFSETQ. CDR3 nucleotide sequence: TGCGCCGGCAGCCGTACCGCTGGGACCCAGTACTTC. Its translation: CAGSRTAGTQYF.

The chain employs TRBV7-9 and TRBJ1-4; 8 bases agree with TRBD1. Germline-derived CDR1 and CDR2 are SEHNR and FQNEAQ (reference sequence). This CDR3 has 15 residues. J lost 7 bases, V lost 5 bases, and 9 bases had no gene match. The CDR3 loop reads CASSLQGDKGEKLFF. The CDR3 nucleotides are TGTGCCAGCAGCCTACAGGGGGACAAGGGTGAAAAACTGTTTTTT.

This clonotype was seen a handful of times. The chain combines TRBV9 with TRBJ1-5; TRBD1 agrees at 7 bases. Germline trimming cut 0 bases from V and 3 bases from J; bases unmatched to any gene: 3. The CDR3 sequence is 15 residues long. The germline CDR1 and CDR2 sequences are SGDLS and YYNGEE. DNA for the CDR3: TGTGCCAGCAGCGTAGGAGGGGGCACCAATCAGCCCCAGCATTTT. This codes for CASSVGGGTNQPQHF.

About this clonotype: One junction end disagrees with the germline gene, perhaps due to a read error. This CDR3 is CASSRNQGLASTDAQYF. DNA for the CDR3: TGTGCCAGCAGCCGAAACCAGGGACTAGCGAGCACAGATGCGCAGTATTTT. The chain carries TRBV7-6 and TRBJ2-3, with TRBD2 identical over 10 bases. In germline, CDR1 is SGHVS, CDR2 FNYEAQ. The CDR3 is made up of 17 amino acids.

This clonotype came up a few times. The V call is TRBV6-5, the J call TRBJ2-1; TRBD2 matches 9 bases. The CDR3 covers 20 residues. The junction had 16 bases not matched to a gene; V was cut back by 0 bases and J by 4 bases. CDR1 and CDR2 (germline): MNHEY, SVGAGI. The CDR3 sequence is CASSYSIPSGMMIPYNEQFF. For the CDR3, the DNA is TGTGCCAGCAGTTACTCGATCCCTAGCGGGATGATGATCCCATACAATGAGCAGTTCTTC.

The rearrangement uses TRBV20-1 and TRBJ2-1; 12 bases fit TRBD2. Germline CDR1 DFQATT, CDR2 SNEGSKA (reference sequence). With V trimmed by 5 bases and J by 4 bases, 9 bases remained unmatched. The length of the CDR3 is 16 residues. This CDR3 reads CSAEVRLAGAYNEQFF. The CDR3 nucleotides read TGCAGTGCTGAGGTCAGACTAGCGGGAGCGTACAATGAGCAGTTCTTC.

Remarks on this clonotype: A single base separates this from a much larger clone, so it may be a read error. The chain links TRBV12-3 or TRBV12-4 to TRBJ2-1; D might be TRBD2 (5 bases). Trimming stripped 2 bases from V and 13 bases from J, with 12 bases between. This CDR3 region has 12 residues. CDR3 nucleotide sequence: TGTGCCAGCAGTTTAAAGGGAGAGACCCAGTTCTTC. This encodes CASSLKGETQFF.

The sample holds one count of this clonotype. V is TRBV7-9 and J is TRBJ2-7; no clear D gene. Per the germline V gene, CDR1 is SEHNR and CDR2 is FQNEAQ (reference sequence). V dropped 0 bases and J dropped 5 bases, with 14 bases sitting between them. This CDR3 is 15 amino acids long. CDR3 bases: TGTGCCAGCAGCTTAGCGTCGGGCCGTGAGGACGAGCAGTACTTC. It is translated as CASSLASGREDEQYF.

This clonotype has just a few counts. This rearrangement joins TRBV7-2 to TRBJ2-5; TRBD2 might be the D (6 bases). This CDR3 contains 14 residues. CDR1 is SGHTA, CDR2 FQGNSA, per germline. Trimming left V 7 bases short and J 4 bases short, with 16 bases between. CDR3 region: CASNRDSGGETQYF. The CDR3 nucleotides are TGTGCCAGCAACCGGGACTCTGGGGGAGAGACCCAGTACTTC.

The CDR3 spells CSVEAGPPNYGYTF. In DNA, the CDR3 is TGCAGCGTTGAAGCGGGGCCCCCTAACTATGGCTACACCTTC. The chain joins TRBV29-1 to TRBJ1-2; possible D gene TRBD1, 5 bases. V gave up 1 base and J gave up 0 bases, with 9 bases separating them. Germline values: CDR1 SQVTM, CDR2 ANQGSEA. This CDR3 comprises 14 residues. Drawing the rest from reference TRBV29-1 and TRBJ1-2, the complete variable domain is SAVISQKPSRDICQRGTSLTIQCQVDSQVTMMFWYRQQPGQSLTLIATANQGSEATYESGFVIDKFPISRPNLTFSTLTVSNMSPEDSSIYLCSVEAGPPNYGYTFGSGTRLTVV.

This chain uses TRBV4-1 with TRBJ2-1, with D uncertain. The CDR3 consists of 16 residues. Germline CDR1 and CDR2: MGHRA and YSYEKL. V lost 3 bases to trimming and J lost 3 bases, with 15 bases between them. The DNA of the CDR3 is TGCGCCAGCAGCCATCTGACCGACTCCTTCTACAATGAGCAGTTCTTC. This codes for CASSHLTDSFYNEQFF.

On this clonotype: A read error may explain this, as a much larger clone is one base away. The chain links TRBV11-2 to TRBJ2-7, with 8 bases that match TRBD2. The J call may be wrong; the DNA end is better matched by TRBJ2-5. This CDR3 comprises 14 residues. The germline V gene encodes CDR1 SGHAT and CDR2 FQNNGV. For the CDR3, the DNA is TGTGCCAGCAGCGTAGAGGGACTAGTGGGGACCCAGTACTTC. Translation gives CASSVEGLVGTQYF.

This clonotype was seen a handful of times. The chain uses TRBV15 and TRBJ2-4, with TRBD2 identical over 11 bases. Trimming at V came to 1 base and at J to 7 bases, leaving 9 bases not matched to a gene. CDR3 length: 17 amino acids. Germline CDR1 reads LNHNV; CDR2 reads YYDKDF (reference sequence). In DNA form, the CDR3 reads TGTGCCACCAGCAGAGGGGGACTAGCGGATGGCGGGAACATTCAGTACTTC. It encodes CATSRGGLADGGNIQYF.

The V and J genes are TRBV14 and TRBJ2-3; D is perhaps TRBD2 (6 bases). Germline loops: CDR1 SGHDN, CDR2 FVKESK. V dropped 4 bases and J dropped 1 base, with 15 bases sitting between them. There are 16 residues in the CDR3. The CDR3 reads CASSLRRTTRTDTQYF. As DNA, the CDR3 is TGTGCCAGCAGCCTCAGACGGACTACCCGCACAGATACGCAGTATTTT.

Many counts were recorded for this clonotype. The V and J genes are TRBV18 and TRBJ2-7; TRBD1 matches 11 bases. V shed 2 bases, J shed 1 base, and the junction held 4 bases outside the gene matches. Germline assignment: CDR1 KGHSH and CDR2 LQKENI. The CDR3 length is 16 residues. The CDR3 reads CASSPSGQGASYEQYF. The CDR3 DNA is TGTGCCAGCTCACCAAGCGGACAGGGGGCTTCCTACGAGCAGTACTTC.

Here the CDR3 reads CSARWGVTYTQYF. For the CDR3, the DNA is TGCAGTGCTAGGTGGGGAGTAACCTATACGCAGTATTTT. The gene calls are TRBV20-1 and TRBJ2-3; D is possibly TRBD2 (5 bases). Germline assignment: CDR1 DFQATT and CDR2 SNEGSKA (reference sequence). With 3 bases removed from V and 7 bases from J, the gap between germline ends came to 14 bases. The CDR3 spans 13 residues.